Listed here are 6 T cell receptor beta chains from one sample, sequenced in a study of CD8+ T cells in alopecia areata. cDNA prepared by RNA extraction and subsequent reverse transcription served as the template for sequencing. TCRdb's table, derived via immunoSEQ multiplex PCR, lists solely in-frame clones and lacks some. Of 100,000 to 150,000 clones listed, roughly 50% are singletons. The specimen sequenced was NKG2D-low CD8+ T cells sorted from blood. Receptors were obtained from a human donor with alopecia areata.

The chain uses TRBV29-1 and TRBJ2-7; D is uncertain. The germline CDR1 and CDR2 sequences are SQVTM and ANQGSEA. The V gene lost 0 bases and the J gene lost 0 bases, with 9 bases spanning the gap. This CDR3 comprises 14 residues. The CDR3 nucleotides read TGCAGCGTTGAAGATGTACAGATCTCCTACGAGCAGTACTTC. Amino acid sequence: CSVEDVQISYEQYF.

The gene calls are TRBV29-1 and TRBJ2-3, with 8 positions matching TRBD2. The CDR3 covers 13 residues. The trim removed 7 bases at V and 2 bases at J, leaving 5 bases unmatched. Germline CDR1 SQVTM, CDR2 ANQGSEA. The DNA of the CDR3 is TGCAGCGCACTTAGCGGGGACACAGATACGCAGTATTTT. It translates to CSALSGDTDTQYF.

The V call is TRBV7-2, the J call TRBJ2-1; 11 bases agree with TRBD2. The CDR3 length is 15 residues. With 4 bases clipped from V and 3 bases from J, the junction kept 2 bases outside the gene matches. Germline V gives CDR1 SGHTA, CDR2 FQGNSA. CDR3 bases: TGTGCCAGCAGCTACGGGACTAGCGGCTACAATGAGCAGTTCTTC. Residues: CASSYGTSGYNEQFF.

V and J are TRBV28 and TRBJ2-5, with TRBD2 as a possible D gene (5 bases). The germline V and J ends were trimmed by 4 bases and 7 bases, with 16 bases remaining between them. The germline V gene encodes CDR1 MDHEN and CDR2 SYDVKM. The length of the CDR3 is 14 residues. Here the CDR3 DNA reads TGTGCCAGCAGTTCCCAGCGGCCACCCGGGACCCAGTACTTC. This sequence encodes CASSSQRPPGTQYF.

The J gene is TRBJ2-5, the V gene TRBV5-1, with no clear D. Germline CDR1 SGHRS, CDR2 YFSETQ. Trimming removed 4 bases from V and 3 bases from J, with 10 bases in between. The length of the CDR3 is 13 residues. The CDR3, as DNA: TGCGCCAGCAGCCTCCCGGACGAAGAGACCCAGTACTTC. Protein sequence: CASSLPDEETQYF.

V gene TRBV29-1 combines with J gene TRBJ2-7; D is undetermined. V gave up 6 bases and J gave up 6 bases, with 9 bases separating them. The CDR3 runs 10 residues. CDR1 and CDR2 from the germline V gene are SQVTM and ANQGSEA. As DNA, the CDR3 is TGCAGCGTATGGGAATCCGAGCAGTACTTC. Residues: CSVWESEQYF.